This T cell receptor (beta chain) was sequenced for a study of cytomegalovirus exposure and HLA in healthy donors. Whole-study results and caveats: A later analysis found common viral pathogens apparently linked to several of the most significant clusters. It was likely that a cluster of highly shared sequence variants was a sequencing artifact. Sequences of the TCR beta chain were said to predict the HLA-A and HLA-B alleles of most subjects accurately.

The germline V gene has CDR1 MDHEN and CDR2 SYDVKM. The trim removed 6 bases at V and 6 bases at J, leaving 13 bases unmatched. The CDR3 runs to 15 residues. With respect to this clone: Its cognate antigen is unknown.

With 60 Vbeta and 13 Jbeta primers, the PCR was carried out. Measured with immunoSEQ multiplex PCR; TCRdb has only the in-frame clones, and not every one. The sample lists over 150,000 clones; about 79% were seen once. Sequencing used PBMCs. The receptor comes from a girl between 2 and 10 years old in good health and CMV-seropositive. V usage is TRBV28 and J usage is TRBJ1-2; TRBD1 matches 7 bases. The CDR3 protein is CASSLSLDRSNGYTF. The CDR3 DNA follows: TGTGCCAGCAGCTTGTCCCTGGACAGGAGCAATGGCTACACCTTC.